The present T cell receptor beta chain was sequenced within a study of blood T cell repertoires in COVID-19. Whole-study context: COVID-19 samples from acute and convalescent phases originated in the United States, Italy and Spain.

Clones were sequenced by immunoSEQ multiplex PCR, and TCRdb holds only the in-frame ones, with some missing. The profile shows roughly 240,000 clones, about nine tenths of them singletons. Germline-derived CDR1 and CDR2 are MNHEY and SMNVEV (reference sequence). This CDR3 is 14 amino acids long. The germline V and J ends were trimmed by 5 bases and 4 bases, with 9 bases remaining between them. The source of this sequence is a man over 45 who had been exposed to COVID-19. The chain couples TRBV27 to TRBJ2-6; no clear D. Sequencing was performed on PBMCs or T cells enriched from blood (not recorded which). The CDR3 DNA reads TGTGCCAGCAGTCCACAGACCGGGGCCAACGTCCTGACTTTC. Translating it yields CASSPQTGANVLTF.